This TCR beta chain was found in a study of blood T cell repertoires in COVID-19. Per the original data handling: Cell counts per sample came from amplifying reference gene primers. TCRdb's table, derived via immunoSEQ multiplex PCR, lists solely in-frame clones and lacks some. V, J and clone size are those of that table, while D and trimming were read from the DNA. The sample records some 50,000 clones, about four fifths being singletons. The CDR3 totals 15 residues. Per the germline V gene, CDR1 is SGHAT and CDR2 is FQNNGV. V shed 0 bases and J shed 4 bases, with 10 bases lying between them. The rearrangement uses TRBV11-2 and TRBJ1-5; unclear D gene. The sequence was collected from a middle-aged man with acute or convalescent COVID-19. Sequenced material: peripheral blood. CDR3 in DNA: TGTGCCAGCAGCTTAGATCCTGGCAGTAATCAGCCCCAGCATTTT. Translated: CASSLDPGSNQPQHF.